The clone carrying this T cell receptor beta chain was picked up a small number of times. The time point is: after trial treatment. Treatment reported: LDRT plus nivolumab, ipilimumab, low-dose cyclophosphamide and aspirin (RACIN trial). These data are taken from a study of low-dose radiotherapy and immunotherapy resistance in tumors. Study information: Ipilimumab 1 mg/kg every six weeks, together with nivolumab 240 mg every two weeks, was given intravenously to patients. The study gave patients oral aspirin 300 mg daily for four cycles from cycle 1 day 1.

Primers used for first-strand cDNA, a TRAV- and TRBV-specific set, covered both alpha and beta chains. Using a constant-region primer together with a V-primer adapter, TCRs were subjected to 20 PCR cycles of amplification. One entry per CDR3 protein results from TCRdb running MiXCR on the reads. The sample has some 57,000 distinct CDR3 sequences, about 25% seen once. The source was PBMCs, collected after low-dose radiotherapy plus immunotherapy. The receptor comes from a male donor with prostate cancer.

CDR3 sequence (DNA): TGCAGTGCTACCACAGGGTTCAATAGCAATCAGCCCCAGCATTTT. Protein sequence: CSATTGFNSNQPQHF. V gene TRBV20-1 combines with J gene TRBJ1-5; D is perhaps TRBD1 (6 bases). The CDR3 extends over 15 amino acids. V shed 4 bases and J shed 0 bases, with 13 bases lying between them. Per the germline V gene, CDR1 is DFQATT and CDR2 is SNEGSKA (reference sequence).